This entry features one T cell receptor beta chain sequence. Its antigen is unknown. These data belong to a study of blood T cells in healthy people across ages. Across the study: Every two T cells gave about one barcoded beta molecule via template switching. Study-wide findings and caveats: Versus aged donors, long-lived donors had higher diversity and more naive CD4+ cells.

A J-beta primer mix and a sample-barcoded 5' primer were used in a second PCR of roughly 6 to 11 cycles. Samples each returned at least 2.5 million CDR3-containing paired-end reads. MiXCR, run by TCRdb on the 5' RACE reads, gives a single entry per CDR3 protein. The sample records approximately 770,000 distinct CDR3 sequences, 55% to 75% being singletons. Germline-derived CDR1 and CDR2 are ENHRY and SYGVKD. The CDR3 runs to 11 residues. The amount of total RNA extracted per sample was at least 5.5 micrograms. The TCR was taken from a man aged 25 to 45 in good health. The specimen sequenced was blood. The chain is built from TRBV10-3 and TRBJ2-4; D gene uncertain. The J call may be mistaken, given a closer DNA end match to TRBJ2-5. The CDR3 loop reads CAISEAVTQYF. The CDR3, as DNA: TGTGCCATCAGTGAGGCGGTGACCCAGTACTTC.